Given below is one TCR beta chain in context. Antigen unknown. The data derive from a study of T cell responses to AZD1222 COVID-19 vaccine. Study-wide points: Donors were mostly white British, more females; clonal diversity possibly underestimated.

Trimming left V 6 bases short and J 6 bases short, with 17 bases between. This CDR3 region has 14 residues. In germline, CDR1 is SEHNR, CDR2 FQNEAQ (reference sequence). Assay: immunoSEQ multiplex PCR; the TCRdb copy retains only in-frame clones and omits some. The sample has 150,000 to 190,000 clones; approximately 90% are singletons. The rearrangement joins TRBV7-9 to TRBJ1-1; D not resolved. This sequence was found in an adult who had recovered from COVID-19. The input for sequencing was peripheral blood, taken after recovery from COVID-19. This chain's CDR3 is CASRPRRGFSEAFF. The CDR3 DNA reads TGTGCCAGCAGACCCCGTCGGGGTTTCTCTGAAGCTTTCTTT.